The source of this TCR beta chain is a study of blood T cell repertoires in COVID-19. Overall study context: Both acute and convalescent COVID-19 samples were obtained from the United States, Italy and Spain. PBMCs, B-cell-depleted T cells, or T cells were the source of the cDNA or gDNA that made up the material.

Trimming removed 2 bases from V and 4 bases from J, with 9 bases in between. CDR1 SGDLS and CDR2 YYNGEE come from the germline V gene. The CDR3 has 14 amino acids. Cohort allocation depended upon clinical history that participants reported. Per the original methods: Reference gene primer amplification gave estimated nucleated cell counts. Method: immunoSEQ multiplex PCR; TCRdb's copy keeps in-frame clones and lacks some. That table is the source of V, J and clone size, and D and trimming were worked out from the DNA. The sample yields a few hundred thousand clones, more than 70% seen once. Turning to this clone: Other DNA sequences in the same sample also yield this CDR3.

The sequenced sample consisted of PBMCs or T cells enriched from blood (not recorded which). This receptor was identified in a woman aged 18-35 years who had recovered from COVID-19. This chain links TRBV9 with TRBJ1-4, with D possibly matching TRBD1 (5 bases). The CDR3 bases are TGTGCCAGCAGCGTTCGGGGGGGTAATGAAAAACTGTTTTTT. Its protein product is CASSVRGGNEKLFF. Full variable domain (missing parts from reference TRBV9 and TRBJ1-4): DSGVTQTPKHLITATGQRVTLRCSPRSGDLSVYWYQQSLDQGLQFLIQYYNGEERAKGNILERFSAQQFPDLHSELNLSSLELGDSALYFCASSVRGGNEKLFFGSGTQLSVL.